What follows are 27 T cell receptor beta chains derived from one specimen sequenced in a study of human T cells and chemical hapten exposure. TCRdb itself ran the RACE reads through MiXCR, one entry per CDR3 protein. The table lists about 200,000 distinct CDR3 sequences, 20% to 25% of them singletons. Indicated time point: patch test 3, about 24 weeks after DPC sensitization. The treatment here: therapeutic diphenylcyclopropenone sensitization with weekly scalp DPC. Sequences were derived from whole blood, sampled in connection with sensitization to the hapten diphenylcyclopropenone (DPC). The receptors originated from a woman aged 40 to 55 with alopecia areata. Some clones in this sample may be carry-over from other donors' samples.

The chain has TRBV5-1 and TRBJ1-6; D not certain. This CDR3 region has 15 residues. Germline CDR1 and CDR2: SGHRS and YFSETQ. Trimming stripped 0 bases from V and 2 bases from J, with 6 bases between. The DNA for the CDR3 is TGCGCCAGCAGCTTGGAACGGACCTATAATTCACCCCTCCACTTT. It translates to CASSLERTYNSPLHF. The full variable domain, completed using reference TRBV5-1 and TRBJ1-6, is KAGVTQTPRYLIKTRGQQVTLSCSPISGHRSVSWYQQTPGQGLQFLFEYFSETQRNKGNFPGRFSGRQFSNSRSEMNVSTLELGDSALYLCASSLERTYNSPLHFGNGTRLTVT.

The rearrangement joins TRBV2 to TRBJ2-3; D is possibly TRBD1 or TRBD2 (6 bases each). The germline V and J ends were trimmed by 7 bases and 4 bases, with 15 bases remaining between them. CDR3 length equals 14 residues. CDR1 and CDR2 (germline): SNHLY, FYNNEI. CDR3 nucleotide sequence: TGTGCCAGCACCGGAAAGGGGGGCGCAGATACGCAGTATTTT. Translation gives CASTGKGGADTQYF.

This clonotype showed up just a few times. This chain links TRBV7-9 with TRBJ1-2, with 11 bases lining up with TRBD1. Germline V gene sequence: CDR1 SEHNR, CDR2 FQNEAQ (reference sequence). Trimming cost V 7 bases and J 0 bases; bases outside gene matches: 13. This CDR3 spans 18 amino acids. CDR3 residues: CASTFAGTGGIANYGYTF. The CDR3 region has the DNA TGTGCCAGCACCTTTGCCGGGACAGGGGGAATCGCTAACTATGGCTACACCTTC. Together with reference TRBV7-9 and TRBJ1-2, the CDR3 gives the full variable domain: DTGVSQNPRHKITKRGQNVTFRCDPISEHNRLYWYRQTLGQGPEFLTYFQNEAQLEKSRLLSDRFSAERPKGSFSTLEIQRTEQGDSAMYLCASTFAGTGGIANYGYTFGSGTRLTVV.

CDR3 nucleotide sequence: TGTGCCAGCAGTGAGCGACCCGTCGTGGAAGCTTTCTTT. Protein sequence: CASSERPVVEAFF. This chain uses TRBV6-1 with TRBJ1-1; no reliable D call. Trimming shortened V by 3 bases and J by 8 bases, and 13 bases separated the two germline ends. The CDR3 loop spans 13 amino acids. The V gene's germline CDR1 is MNHNS and CDR2 SASEGT.

This clonotype was recorded a few times. The CDR3 DNA reads as TGTGCCAGCTCGCTCAGGGGTCGAGGCGAGACCCAGTACTTC. This encodes CASSLRGRGETQYF. The chain employs TRBV18 and TRBJ2-5; TRBD1 might be the D (6 bases). Germline CDR1 and CDR2: KGHSH and LQKENI. This CDR3 comprises 14 residues. The germline V and J ends were trimmed by 6 bases and 5 bases, with 16 bases remaining between them.

The J gene is TRBJ2-1, the V gene TRBV29-1, with D perhaps TRBD1 or TRBD2 (6 bases each). Trimming pared 6 bases from V and 9 bases from J, leaving 18 bases between. The CDR3 is 13 residues long. Germline loops: CDR1 SQVTM, CDR2 ANQGSEA. The CDR3 DNA is TGCAGCGTCGAGGGGGGTTACTACGGTGAGCAGTTCTTC. As protein: CSVEGGYYGEQFF.

The chain recombines TRBV7-8 with TRBJ2-5, with D perhaps being TRBD1 or TRBD2 (6 bases each). V was shortened by 5 bases and J by 4 bases, with 26 bases between the two germline ends. The CDR3 consists of 18 residues. The V gene's germline CDR1 is SGHVS and CDR2 FQNEAQ. The CDR3 DNA sequence: TGTGCCAGCAGCCCATATAGGTTCCCCACACAGGGAGGAGAGACCCAGTACTTC. Translating it yields CASSPYRFPTQGGETQYF.

This rearrangement joins TRBV20-1 to TRBJ1-6; D uncertain. The CDR3 runs to 12 residues. CDR1 and CDR2 from the germline V gene are DFQATT and SNEGSKA (reference sequence). V lost 0 bases and J 9 bases, leaving 6 bases between the germline ends. CDR3 loop: CSARDKGSPLHF. CDR3 coding DNA: TGCAGTGCTAGAGATAAGGGTTCACCCCTCCACTTT.

Here the CDR3 reads CASSTEEETQYF. CDR3 DNA sequence: TGTGCCAGCAGCACCGAAGAGGAGACCCAGTACTTC. The chain has TRBV9 and TRBJ2-5; D not certain. V shed 4 bases and J shed 5 bases, with 9 bases lying between them. The CDR3 spans 12 residues. From germline, CDR1 is SGDLS and CDR2 YYNGEE.

J is TRBJ2-7 and V is TRBV12-3 or TRBV12-4; 7 bases align to TRBD2. There are 13 residues in the CDR3. The V gene end was trimmed by 5 bases and the J gene end by 3 bases; junction bases not matched to a gene: 4. The CDR3 here is CASSAGEGYEQYF. For the CDR3, the DNA is TGTGCCAGCAGTGCGGGAGAGGGCTACGAGCAGTACTTC.

At least ten counts were recorded for this clonotype. The chain joins TRBV6-2 or TRBV6-3 to TRBJ2-1, with 13 positions matching TRBD2. The CDR3 length is 17 residues. The V and J ends lost 2 bases and 6 bases, in that order; junction bases with no gene match: 7. CDR1 and CDR2 from the germline V gene are MNHEY and SVGEGT. The CDR3 nucleotides are TGTGCCAGCAGTTACCCCCTCACTAGCGGGAGGGGCAATGAGCAGTTCTTC. As protein: CASSYPLTSGRGNEQFF.

This clonotype was seen a handful of times. The V and J genes are TRBV20-1 and TRBJ2-1; D perhaps matches TRBD2 (5 bases). Per germline, CDR1 DFQATT and CDR2 SNEGSKA (reference sequence). The ends were cut back, 7 bases at V and 4 bases at J, with 14 bases in the middle. The CDR3 spans 13 residues. The CDR3 protein is CSGRTSWYNEQFF. The CDR3 DNA is TGCAGTGGTAGGACTTCTTGGTACAATGAGCAGTTCTTC.

The chain links TRBV9 to TRBJ2-3; no clear D gene. The germline gives CDR1 SGDLS, CDR2 YYNGEE. This CDR3 has 15 residues. Between the trimmed V and J ends, which lost 0 bases and 2 bases, there was a span of 10 bases. In DNA form, the CDR3 reads TGTGCCAGCAGCGTAGGGGCCTATAACACAGATACGCAGTATTTT. Its translation is CASSVGAYNTDTQYF.

The chain has TRBV7-9 and TRBJ2-6; unclear D gene. The CDR3 totals 16 residues. V was shortened by 3 bases and J by 1 base, with 10 bases between the two germline ends. Germline V gives CDR1 SEHNR, CDR2 FQNEAQ (reference sequence). CDR3 sequence reads: CASSFARRSGANVLTF. The DNA for the CDR3 is TGTGCCAGCAGCTTTGCTCGCCGTTCTGGGGCCAACGTCCTGACTTTC. Looking up the rest from reference TRBV7-9 and TRBJ2-6 gives the full variable domain: DTGVSQNPRHKITKRGQNVTFRCDPISEHNRLYWYRQTLGQGPEFLTYFQNEAQLEKSRLLSDRFSAERPKGSFSTLEIQRTEQGDSAMYLCASSFARRSGANVLTFGAGSRLTVL.

This sequence joins TRBV6-2 or TRBV6-3 and TRBJ1-5; 8 bases match TRBD1. CDR3 length: 15 amino acids. After removal of 5 bases from V and 3 bases from J, the junction contained 6 bases not matched to a gene. Germline CDR1 reads MNHEY; CDR2 reads SVGEGT. The CDR3 sequence: CASSPTGGYNQPQHF. CDR3 sequence (DNA): TGTGCCAGCAGTCCCACAGGGGGATACAATCAGCCCCAGCATTTT.

Only a few counts were recorded for this clonotype. The chain carries TRBV7-2 and TRBJ2-1, with 9 bases matching TRBD2. Unmatched junction bases numbered 6, after V lost 1 base and J lost 11 bases. The V gene's germline CDR1 is SGHTA and CDR2 FQGNSA. CDR3 length equals 14 residues. This CDR3 is CASSLVDSGSQQFF. DNA of the CDR3: TGTGCCAGCAGCTTAGTGGATAGCGGGAGCCAGCAGTTCTTC.

The genes are TRBV4-1 and TRBJ1-2; D call uncertain. CDR1 and CDR2 from the germline V gene are MGHRA and YSYEKL. CDR3 length equals 16 residues. The V end was cut by 4 bases, the J end by 4 bases, with 19 bases between. CDR3 region: CASSPEPTGGFYGYTF. The CDR3 coding sequence is TGCGCCAGCAGCCCCGAACCCACGGGAGGCTTCTATGGCTACACCTTC.

The rearrangement joins TRBV28 to TRBJ2-7, with 8 bases matching TRBD1. CDR3 length: 15 residues. With V trimmed by 5 bases and J by 0 bases, 6 bases remained unmatched. From germline, CDR1 is MDHEN and CDR2 SYDVKM. This CDR3 reads CASSDWTGSSYEQYF. The CDR3 DNA sequence: TGTGCCAGCAGTGACTGGACAGGGAGCTCCTACGAGCAGTACTTC.

This clonotype was recorded many times. Written as DNA, the CDR3 is TGTGCCAGCAGCTTAACAGGGGGCCCTAATCAGCCCCAGCATTTT. Translation gives CASSLTGGPNQPQHF. The gene calls are TRBV7-6 and TRBJ1-5, with 9 nucleotides matching TRBD1. Germline-derived CDR1 and CDR2 are SGHVS and FNYEAQ. The length of the CDR3 is 15 residues. Trimming cost V 2 bases and J 4 bases; bases outside gene matches: 3.

V and J are TRBV20-1 and TRBJ2-7; D may be TRBD1 (6 bases). CDR3 length: 13 residues. Deletions cut 6 bases from V and 4 bases from J, with 16 bases between. Germline V gene sequence: CDR1 DFQATT, CDR2 SNEGSKA (reference sequence). CDR3 amino acids: CSAERGRGYEQYF. DNA for the CDR3: TGCAGTGCAGAGCGCGGCAGGGGATACGAGCAGTACTTC.

This clonotype was found many times. This chain links TRBV20-1 with TRBJ2-1; the match to TRBD2 covers 10 bases. This CDR3 comprises 16 residues. Germline trimming cut 0 bases from V and 6 bases from J; bases unmatched to any gene: 8. CDR1 and CDR2 from the germline V gene are DFQATT and SNEGSKA (reference sequence). CDR3 in amino acids: CSARDLGLAGVNEQFF. The DNA for the CDR3 is TGCAGTGCTAGAGATCTGGGCCTAGCGGGAGTCAATGAGCAGTTCTTC.

This chain connects TRBV6-2 or TRBV6-3 to TRBJ2-1; 8 bases line up with TRBD1. The germline CDR1 and CDR2 sequences are MNHEY and SVGEGT. The CDR3 contains 17 residues. The V gene end was trimmed by 0 bases and the J gene end by 3 bases; junction bases not matched to a gene: 7. Here the CDR3 reads CASSYSPPGGLYNEQFF. The DNA of the CDR3 is TGTGCCAGCAGTTACTCGCCCCCAGGGGGCCTCTACAATGAGCAGTTCTTC.

The chain carries TRBV7-9 and TRBJ2-1; TRBD2 aligns across 8 bases. Trimming removed 1 base from V and 7 bases from J; junction bases left unmatched: 3. In germline, CDR1 is SEHNR, CDR2 FQNEAQ (reference sequence). CDR3 length: 14 residues. The CDR3 sequence is CASSLVSGGNEQFF. Here the CDR3 DNA reads TGTGCCAGCAGCTTAGTATCGGGGGGGAATGAGCAGTTCTTC.

V is TRBV12-3 or TRBV12-4 and J is TRBJ2-5; possible D gene TRBD2, 7 bases. The CDR3 has 13 amino acids. V lost 6 bases to trimming and J lost 5 bases, with 13 bases between them. This CDR3 is CASSIGGLETQYF. The CDR3 nucleotides are TGTGCCAGCAGCATCGGGGGGCTGGAGACCCAGTACTTC.

This clonotype was seen a handful of times. The chain recombines TRBV7-2 with TRBJ1-5; a possible D gene is TRBD1 (5 bases). Trimming cost V 0 bases and J 6 bases, with 9 bases left between them. This CDR3 has 14 residues. Germline V gives CDR1 SGHTA, CDR2 FQGNSA. The CDR3 bases are TGTGCCAGCAGCTTAGCGGAGGGGTCTCAGCCCCAGCATTTT. Amino acid sequence: CASSLAEGSQPQHF.

This clonotype was seen more than once but under ten times. CDR3 DNA sequence: TGTGCCAGCAGCTTAGGGCAGGGGGCGAACAATGAGCAGTTCTTC. Translation: CASSLGQGANNEQFF. This chain links TRBV11-1 with TRBJ2-1; 8 nucleotides match TRBD1. This CDR3 contains 15 residues. Germline-derived CDR1 and CDR2 are SGHAT and FQDESV (reference sequence). Trimming took 1 base from V and 5 from J; bases not matched to a gene: 4.

This clonotype was detected a few times. This chain uses TRBV29-1 with TRBJ1-1; D not certain. Trimming left V 6 bases short and J 1 base short, with 12 bases between. Per the germline V gene, CDR1 is SQVTM and CDR2 is ANQGSEA. This CDR3 is 13 amino acids long. The CDR3, as DNA: TGCAGCGTGCTCAAGAGGTGGAACACTGAAGCTTTCTTT. It encodes CSVLKRWNTEAFF. The full variable domain, its missing parts supplied by reference TRBV29-1 and TRBJ1-1, is SAVISQKPSRDICQRGTSLTIQCQVDSQVTMMFWYRQQPGQSLTLIATANQGSEATYESGFVIDKFPISRPNLTFSTLTVSNMSPEDSSIYLCSVLKRWNTEAFFGQGTRLTVV.